Listed below are T cell receptor beta chains from one sample, sequenced in a study of blood T cells in healthy people across ages. TCRdb used MiXCR to reprocess the 5' RACE reads, holding one entry per CDR3 protein. The repertoire holds about 800,000 distinct CDR3 sequences, with approximately 25% as singletons. The sample was also reused in another study, on T cells of mothers and their children.

Sequenced input: blood. The receptor set was obtained from a boy younger than 18 in good health. Each CDR3 is given with its conserved first and last residue. The size of a clone is reported for some rows only, either as once, few or many, or as a class for expanded clones.

J,V,size,CDR3
TRBJ2-5,TRBV7-3,few,CASSQGTWDGTQYF
TRBJ2-5,TRBV20-1,few,CSARVAGTALFQQYF
TRBJ2-2,TRBV29-1,NA,CSAGDPGAGELFF
TRBJ2-6,TRBV28,NA,CASSYRLGGTGSGANVLTF
TRBJ2-7,TRBV15,NA,CATSRAGGQGTYEQYF
TRBJ2-2,TRBV29-1,NA,CSVEGTGNTGELFF
TRBJ2-5,TRBV2,few,CASWRGVETQYF
TRBJ2-5,TRBV18,NA,CASSPPRGVYQETQYF
TRBJ2-3,TRBV20-1,few,CSAHPKAPSTGTQYF
TRBJ2-7,TRBV5-5,few,CASSSVGWTPGYEQYF
TRBJ2-1,TRBV6-1,NA,CASYRTGPYNEQFF
TRBJ1-2,TRBV6-2/TRBV6-3,once,CASSRETGADYGYTF
TRBJ2-3,TRBV28,few,CASSAGGPDGANTQYF
NA,TRBV14,few,CASSLGQFGYEQYF
TRBJ2-4,TRBV5-1,few,CASSYLGPDNIQYF
TRBJ1-2,TRBV11-2,few,CASGQGAYGYTF
TRBJ2-2,TRBV13,NA,CASSLGGRRNVANTGELFF
TRBJ1-6,TRBV7-2,NA,CASSLGQGDSPLHF
TRBJ1-2,TRBV24-1,NA,CATKGHRDAGYTF
TRBJ2-5,TRBV6-2/TRBV6-3,NA,CASSYSSEETQYF
TRBJ2-5,TRBV20-1,many,CSAGLAGVETQYF
TRBJ2-1,TRBV12-3/TRBV12-4,NA,CASSPSGRGNEQFF
TRBJ1-1,TRBV7-2,NA,CASRKQENTEAFF
TRBJ2-6,TRBV4-3,few,CASSLNSGYLSGANVLTF
TRBJ2-1,TRBV5-1,NA,CASSLEGQGANEQFF
TRBJ2-7,TRBV5-1,few,CASSTNEQYF
TRBJ1-2,TRBV3-1,many,CASSQGGRTLFGYTF
NA,TRBV11-1,NA,CASSLIPVNEQFF
TRBJ2-3,TRBV28,few,CASSLFSESSTDTQYF
TRBJ1-4,TRBV9,few,CASSVGPKGTNEKLFF
TRBJ1-2,TRBV6-4,few,CASPPEGHYYGYTF
TRBJ2-3,TRBV7-2,many,CASSRIITSTDTQYF
TRBJ1-1,TRBV5-1,NA,CASSLGLGQGGQMTEAFF
TRBJ2-2,TRBV7-9,NA,CASSFSSPGPNTGELFF
TRBJ2-1,TRBV27,few,CASSLTSWNEQFF
TRBJ2-1,TRBV7-9,few,CASSSLTAGAQQFF
TRBJ2-7,TRBV9,few,CASSGPGTLDEQYF
TRBJ2-4,TRBV3-1,once,CASSPSPGQLKNIQYF
TRBJ1-1,TRBV6-1,NA,CASRGTEPSNTEAFF
TRBJ2-7,TRBV29-1,few,CSVEVRGAVDEQYF
TRBJ1-2,TRBV28,NA,CASSLSTGDGYTF
TRBJ2-2,TRBV28,few,CASSLRGQGSNTGELFF
TRBJ2-1,TRBV21-1,NA,CASARTSVAHNEQFF
TRBJ2-3,TRBV27,NA,CASSLQERDTQYF
TRBJ2-7,TRBV6-2/TRBV6-3,few,CASTPGGTNSYEQYF
TRBJ2-7,TRBV20-1,few,CSARQVPLDEQYF
TRBJ2-5,TRBV6-2/TRBV6-3,once,CASSYGILETQYF
NA,TRBV4-3,few,CASSQDRTGGFYEQYF